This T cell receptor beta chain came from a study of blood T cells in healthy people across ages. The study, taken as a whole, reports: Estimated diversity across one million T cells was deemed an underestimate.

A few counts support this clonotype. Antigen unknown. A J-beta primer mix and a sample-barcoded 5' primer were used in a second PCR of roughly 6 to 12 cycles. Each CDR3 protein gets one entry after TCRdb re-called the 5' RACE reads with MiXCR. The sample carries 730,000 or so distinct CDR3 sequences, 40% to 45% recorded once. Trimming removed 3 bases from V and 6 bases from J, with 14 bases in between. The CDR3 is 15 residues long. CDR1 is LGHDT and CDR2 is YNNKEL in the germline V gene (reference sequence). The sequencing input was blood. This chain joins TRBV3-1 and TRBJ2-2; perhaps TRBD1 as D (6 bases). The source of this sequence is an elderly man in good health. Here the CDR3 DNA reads TGTGCCAGCAGCCATAGGGGGTCCCCCCCCGGGGAGCTGTTTTTT. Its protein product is CASSHRGSPPGELFF.